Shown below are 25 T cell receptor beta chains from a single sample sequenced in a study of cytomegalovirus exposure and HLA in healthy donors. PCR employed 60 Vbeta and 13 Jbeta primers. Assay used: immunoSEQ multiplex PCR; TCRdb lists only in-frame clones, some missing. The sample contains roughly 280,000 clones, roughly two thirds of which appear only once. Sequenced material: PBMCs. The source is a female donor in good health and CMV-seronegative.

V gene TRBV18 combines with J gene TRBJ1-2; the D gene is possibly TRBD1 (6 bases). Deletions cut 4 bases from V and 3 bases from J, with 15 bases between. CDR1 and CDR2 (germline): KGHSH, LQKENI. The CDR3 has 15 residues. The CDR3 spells CASSQLKGGDYGYTF. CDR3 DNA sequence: TGTGCCAGCTCACAGCTAAAAGGGGGAGACTATGGCTACACCTTC.

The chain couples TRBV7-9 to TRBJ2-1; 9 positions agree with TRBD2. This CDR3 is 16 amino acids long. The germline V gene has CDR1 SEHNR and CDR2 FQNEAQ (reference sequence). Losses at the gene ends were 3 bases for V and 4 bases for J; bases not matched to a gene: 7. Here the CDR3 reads CASSFYGTSRYNEQFF. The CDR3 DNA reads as TGTGCCAGCAGCTTTTATGGGACTAGCAGGTACAATGAGCAGTTCTTC.

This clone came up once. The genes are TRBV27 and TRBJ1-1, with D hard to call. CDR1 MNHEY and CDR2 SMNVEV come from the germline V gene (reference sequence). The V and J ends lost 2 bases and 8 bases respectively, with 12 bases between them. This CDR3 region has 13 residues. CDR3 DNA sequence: TGTGCCAGCAGTTTAATAGCCCGAGGCGAAGCTTTCTTT. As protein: CASSLIARGEAFF.

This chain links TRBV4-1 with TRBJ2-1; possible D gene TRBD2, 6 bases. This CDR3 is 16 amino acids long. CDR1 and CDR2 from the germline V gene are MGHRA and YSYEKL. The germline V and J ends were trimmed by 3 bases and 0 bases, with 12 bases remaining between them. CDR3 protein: CASSHPSESSYNEQFF. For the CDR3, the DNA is TGCGCCAGCAGCCACCCTAGCGAAAGCTCCTACAATGAGCAGTTCTTC.

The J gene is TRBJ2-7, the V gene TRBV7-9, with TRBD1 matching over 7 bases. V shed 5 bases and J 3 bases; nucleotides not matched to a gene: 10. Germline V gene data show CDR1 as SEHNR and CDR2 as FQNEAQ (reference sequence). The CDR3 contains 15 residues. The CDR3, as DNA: TGTGCCAGCAGCGGCCTGACCGGGACAGACTACGAGCAGTACTTC. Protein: CASSGLTGTDYEQYF.

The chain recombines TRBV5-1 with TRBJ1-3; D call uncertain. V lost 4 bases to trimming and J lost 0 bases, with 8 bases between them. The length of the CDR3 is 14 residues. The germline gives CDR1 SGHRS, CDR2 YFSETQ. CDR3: CASSVGFSGNTIYF. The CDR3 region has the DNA TGCGCCAGCAGCGTTGGCTTCTCTGGAAACACCATATATTTT.

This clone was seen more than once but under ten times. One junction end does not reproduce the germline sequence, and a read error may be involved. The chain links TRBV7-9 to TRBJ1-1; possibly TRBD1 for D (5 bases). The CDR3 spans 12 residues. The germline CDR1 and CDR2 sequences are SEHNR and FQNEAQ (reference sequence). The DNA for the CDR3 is TGTTCCAGCAGCTCCAGGGTTGAGGCGGCTTTCTTT. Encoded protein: CSSSSRVEAAFF.

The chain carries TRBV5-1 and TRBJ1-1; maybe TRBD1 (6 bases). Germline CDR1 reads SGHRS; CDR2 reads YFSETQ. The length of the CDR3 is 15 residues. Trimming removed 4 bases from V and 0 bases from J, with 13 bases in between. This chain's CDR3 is CASSRGQTMNTEAFF. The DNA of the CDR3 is TGCGCCAGCAGCAGGGGACAAACCATGAACACTGAAGCTTTCTTT.

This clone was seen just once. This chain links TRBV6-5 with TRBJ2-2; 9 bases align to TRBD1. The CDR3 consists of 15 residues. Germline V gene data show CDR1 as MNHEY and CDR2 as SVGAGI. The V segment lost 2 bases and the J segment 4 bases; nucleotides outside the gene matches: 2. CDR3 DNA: TGTGCCAGCAGTTACGGGGACAGGGCCACCGGGGAGCTGTTTTTT. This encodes CASSYGDRATGELFF.

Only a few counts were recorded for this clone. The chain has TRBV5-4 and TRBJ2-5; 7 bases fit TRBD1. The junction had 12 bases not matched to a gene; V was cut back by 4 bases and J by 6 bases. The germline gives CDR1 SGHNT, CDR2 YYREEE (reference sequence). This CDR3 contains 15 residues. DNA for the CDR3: TGTGCCAGCAGCCCTAGCTACAGGGGCTTACAGACCCAGTACTTC. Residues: CASSPSYRGLQTQYF.

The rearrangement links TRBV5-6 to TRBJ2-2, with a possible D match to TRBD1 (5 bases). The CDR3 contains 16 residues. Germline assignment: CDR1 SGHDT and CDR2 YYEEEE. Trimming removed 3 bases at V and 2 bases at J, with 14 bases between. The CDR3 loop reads CASSSRTPYNTGELFF. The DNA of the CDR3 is TGTGCCAGCAGCTCGCGGACACCTTACAACACCGGGGAGCTGTTTTTT.

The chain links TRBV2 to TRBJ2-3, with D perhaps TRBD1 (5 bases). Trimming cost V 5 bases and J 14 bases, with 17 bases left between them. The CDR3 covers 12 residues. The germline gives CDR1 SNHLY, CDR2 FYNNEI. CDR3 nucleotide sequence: TGTGCCAGCAGTACAGGCCTCCCCCCAGGGTATTTT. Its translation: CASSTGLPPGYF. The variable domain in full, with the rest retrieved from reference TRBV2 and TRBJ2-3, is EPEVTQTPSHQVTQMGQEVILRCVPISNHLYFYWYRQILGQKVEFLVSFYNNEISEKSEIFDDQFSVERPDGSNFTLKIRSTKLEDSAMYFCASSTGLPPGYFGPGTRLTVL.

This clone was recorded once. The CDR3 sequence is CASSPGPYEQYF. The DNA for the CDR3 is TGTGCCAGCAGCCCAGGCCCCTACGAGCAGTACTTC. The rearrangement links TRBV7-9 to TRBJ2-7; no firm D call. The V and J ends lost 5 bases and 2 bases respectively, with 7 bases between them. The CDR3 is 12 amino acids. Germline V gives CDR1 SEHNR, CDR2 FQNEAQ (reference sequence). Supplemented by reference TRBV7-9 and TRBJ2-7, the full variable domain reads DTGVSQNPRHKITKRGQNVTFRCDPISEHNRLYWYRQTLGQGPEFLTYFQNEAQLEKSRLLSDRFSAERPKGSFSTLEIQRTEQGDSAMYLCASSPGPYEQYFGPGTRLTVT.

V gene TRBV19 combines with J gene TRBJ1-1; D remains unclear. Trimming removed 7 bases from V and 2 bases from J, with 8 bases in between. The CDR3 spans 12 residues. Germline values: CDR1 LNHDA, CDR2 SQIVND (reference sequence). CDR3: CASTLSNTEAFF. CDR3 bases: TGTGCCAGTACCCTAAGCAACACTGAAGCTTTCTTT. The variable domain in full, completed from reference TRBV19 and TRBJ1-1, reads DGGITQSPKYLFRKEGQNVTLSCEQNLNHDAMYWYRQDPGQGLRLIYYSQIVNDFQKGDIAEGYSVSREKKESFPLTVTSAQKNPTAFYLCASTLSNTEAFFGQGTRLTVV.

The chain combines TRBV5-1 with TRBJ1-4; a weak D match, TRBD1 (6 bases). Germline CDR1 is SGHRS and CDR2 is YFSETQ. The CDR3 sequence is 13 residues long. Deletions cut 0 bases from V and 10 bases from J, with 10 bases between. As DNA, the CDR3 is TGCGCCAGCAGCTTGGATCCGACAGGAAAACTGTTTTTT. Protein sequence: CASSLDPTGKLFF.

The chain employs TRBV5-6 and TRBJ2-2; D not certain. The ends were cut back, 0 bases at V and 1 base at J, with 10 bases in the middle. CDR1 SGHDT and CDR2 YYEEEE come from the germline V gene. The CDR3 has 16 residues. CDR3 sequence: CASSLEAYLNTGELFF. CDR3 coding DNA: TGTGCCAGCAGCTTGGAAGCCTACCTGAACACCGGGGAGCTGTTTTTT.

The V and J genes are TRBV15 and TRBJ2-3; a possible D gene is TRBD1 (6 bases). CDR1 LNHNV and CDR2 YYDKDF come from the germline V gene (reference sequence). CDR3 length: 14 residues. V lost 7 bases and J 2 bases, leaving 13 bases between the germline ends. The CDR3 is CATNRELDTDTQYF. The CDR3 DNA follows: TGTGCCACCAACAGGGAGTTGGACACAGATACGCAGTATTTT.

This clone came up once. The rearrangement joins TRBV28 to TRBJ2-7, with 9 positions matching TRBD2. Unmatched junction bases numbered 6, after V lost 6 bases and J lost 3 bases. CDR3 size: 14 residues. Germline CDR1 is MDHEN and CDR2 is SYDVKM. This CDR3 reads CASSLAGDGYEQYF. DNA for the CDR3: TGTGCCAGCAGCTTAGCGGGAGATGGCTACGAGCAGTACTTC.

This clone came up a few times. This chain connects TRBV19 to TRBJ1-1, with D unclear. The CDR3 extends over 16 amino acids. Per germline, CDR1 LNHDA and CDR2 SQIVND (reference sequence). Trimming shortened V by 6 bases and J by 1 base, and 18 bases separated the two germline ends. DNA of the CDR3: TGTGCCAGTAGCGCCGCGCGGCTGCGAGGGAACACTGAAGCTTTCTTT. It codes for CASSAARLRGNTEAFF.

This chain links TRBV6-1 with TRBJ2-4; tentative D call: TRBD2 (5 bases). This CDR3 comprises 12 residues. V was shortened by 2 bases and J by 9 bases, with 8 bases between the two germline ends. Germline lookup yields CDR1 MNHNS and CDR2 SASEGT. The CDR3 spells CASSESGVIQYF. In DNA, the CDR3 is TGTGCCAGCAGTGAATCCGGGGTCATTCAGTACTTC.

The CDR3 coding sequence is TGTGCCTGGAGTGCGAGCGGGCGATACTACGAGCAGTACTTC. Protein product: CAWSASGRYYEQYF. The chain employs TRBV30 and TRBJ2-7, with D tentatively TRBD2 (6 bases). Germline V gene data show CDR1 as GTSNPN and CDR2 as SVGIG (reference sequence). The CDR3 runs 14 residues. Trimming left V 1 base short and J 3 bases short, with 13 bases between. Full variable domain (remainder filled in from reference TRBV30 and TRBJ2-7): SQTIHQWPATLVQPVGSPLSLECTVEGTSNPNLYWYRQAAGRGLQLLFYSVGIGQISSEVPQNLSASRPQDRQFILSSKKLLLSDSGFYLCAWSASGRYYEQYFGPGTRLTVT.

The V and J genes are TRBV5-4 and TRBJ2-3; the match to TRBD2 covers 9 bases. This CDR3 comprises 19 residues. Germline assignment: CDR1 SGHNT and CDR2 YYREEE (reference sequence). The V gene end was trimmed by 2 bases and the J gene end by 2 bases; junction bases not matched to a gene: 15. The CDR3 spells CASSFSYPSLAGPTDTQYF. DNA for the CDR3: TGTGCCAGCAGCTTCTCTTACCCCTCCCTAGCGGGACCCACAGATACGCAGTATTTT.

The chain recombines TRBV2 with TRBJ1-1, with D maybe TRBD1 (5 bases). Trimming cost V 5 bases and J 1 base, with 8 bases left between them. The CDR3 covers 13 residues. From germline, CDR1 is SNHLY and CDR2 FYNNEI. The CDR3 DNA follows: TGTGCCAGCAGTCAACAGGAGAACACTGAAGCTTTCTTT. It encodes CASSQQENTEAFF.

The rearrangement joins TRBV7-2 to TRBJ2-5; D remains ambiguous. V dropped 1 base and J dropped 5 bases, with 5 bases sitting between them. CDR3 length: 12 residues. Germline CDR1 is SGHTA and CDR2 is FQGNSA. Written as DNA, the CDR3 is TGTGCCAGCAGCTTAGACCGGGAGACCCAGTACTTC. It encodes CASSLDRETQYF.

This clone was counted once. CDR3 DNA sequence: TGTGCCAGCAGCCCTGGGGACTATAGGCGGGGAGAGACCCAGTACTTC. Its protein product is CASSPGDYRRGETQYF. V gene TRBV7-9 combines with J gene TRBJ2-5, with TRBD2 identical over 7 bases. V was pared by 5 bases and J by 4 bases, with 13 bases of the junction left unmatched. Germline CDR1 is SEHNR and CDR2 is FQNEAQ (reference sequence). The CDR3 has 16 residues.